The 28 T cell receptor beta chains reported below all come from one sample, sequenced in a study of blood T cell repertoires in COVID-19. Clones were sequenced by immunoSEQ multiplex PCR, and TCRdb holds only the in-frame ones, with some missing. The data contain some 250,000 clones, more than 65% of them singletons. The sample consisted of peripheral blood. The receptors stem from a man aged 50-59 years with active or convalescent COVID-19.

The chain's CDR3 is CSVEPAAEAFF. The CDR3 region has the DNA TGCAGCGTTGAGCCCGCGGCTGAAGCTTTCTTT. The chain uses TRBV29-1 and TRBJ1-1; no clear D gene. CDR1 SQVTM and CDR2 ANQGSEA come from the germline V gene. There are 11 residues in the CDR3. V was cut by 3 bases and J by 6 bases, with 8 bases left in between. Based on the CDR3 plus reference TRBV29-1 and TRBJ1-1, the full variable domain is SAVISQKPSRDICQRGTSLTIQCQVDSQVTMMFWYRQQPGQSLTLIATANQGSEATYESGFVIDKFPISRPNLTFSTLTVSNMSPEDSSIYLCSVEPAAEAFFGQGTRLTVV.

The chain couples TRBV5-4 to TRBJ2-7; the match to TRBD1 covers 8 bases. With 5 bases clipped from V and 6 bases from J, the junction kept 13 bases outside the gene matches. This CDR3 contains 15 residues. Germline CDR1 SGHNT, CDR2 YYREEE (reference sequence). The CDR3 region is CASSLGQGQVGEQYF. DNA for the CDR3: TGTGCCAGCAGTTTAGGACAGGGTCAGGTTGGCGAGCAGTACTTC. Supplemented by reference TRBV5-4 and TRBJ2-7, the full variable domain reads ETGVTQSPTHLIKTRGQQVTLRCSSQSGHNTVSWYQQALGQGPQFIFQYYREEENGRGNFPPRFSGLQFPNYSSELNVNALELDDSALYLCASSLGQGQVGEQYFGPGTRLTVT.

V usage is TRBV6-6 and J usage is TRBJ1-2; D call uncertain. Germline loops: CDR1 MNHNY, CDR2 SVGAGI (reference sequence). The CDR3 consists of 10 residues. Trimming took off 10 bases at V and 7 bases at J, with 10 bases between the two ends. This CDR3 reads CAISGVGYTF. CDR3 in DNA: TGTGCCATCAGCGGGGTTGGCTACACCTTC.

This rearrangement joins TRBV13 to TRBJ2-7; 15 bases fit TRBD2. V gave up 3 bases and J gave up 5 bases; unmatched junction bases: 5. The CDR3 consists of 16 residues. The V gene's germline CDR1 is PRHDT and CDR2 FYEKMQ (reference sequence). The CDR3 region is CASSLGLAGGLHEQYF. The CDR3 region has the DNA TGTGCCAGCAGCTTGGGACTAGCGGGGGGCCTCCACGAGCAGTACTTC.

This chain joins TRBV4-2 and TRBJ2-2; 8 bases match TRBD1. V shed 4 bases, J shed 4 bases, and the junction held 5 bases outside the gene matches. Germline loops: CDR1 LGHNA, CDR2 YNFKEQ. CDR3 size: 15 residues. CDR3 bases: TGTGCCAGCAGCCTGGACAGGGTGGGCACCGGGGAGCTGTTTTTT. It encodes CASSLDRVGTGELFF.

The chain is built from TRBV7-9 and TRBJ1-1; TRBD1 matches at 8 bases. The V gene's germline CDR1 is SEHNR and CDR2 FQNEAQ (reference sequence). Losses at the gene ends were 0 bases for V and 1 base for J; bases not matched to a gene: 10. This CDR3 has 18 amino acids. CDR3 coding DNA: TGTGCCAGCAGCTTAGCTCGGACAGGGTTAAACGAGAACACTGAAGCTTTCTTT. Translating gives CASSLARTGLNENTEAFF.

This chain connects TRBV19 to TRBJ1-1, with D perhaps TRBD1 (5 bases). The V gene lost 4 bases and the J gene lost 0 bases, with 12 bases spanning the gap. Germline V gene sequence: CDR1 LNHDA, CDR2 SQIVND (reference sequence). This CDR3 has 15 residues. CDR3: CASSSYRSMNTEAFF. In DNA, the CDR3 is TGTGCCAGTAGTAGTTACAGGTCGATGAACACTGAAGCTTTCTTT.

In this sample, this clone turned up a few times. The chain uses TRBV29-1 and TRBJ2-1; D uncertain. The V gene lost 3 bases and the J gene lost 2 bases, with 5 bases spanning the gap. The CDR3 loop spans 12 amino acids. Germline values: CDR1 SQVTM, CDR2 ANQGSEA. CDR3 sequence reads: CSVDYTYNEQFF. The CDR3 bases are TGCAGCGTTGACTATACCTACAATGAGCAGTTCTTC.

J is TRBJ2-7 and V is TRBV2; 7 bases fit TRBD1. V lost 5 bases to trimming and J lost 0 bases; unmatched junction nucleotides: 7. The CDR3 is 15 amino acids. CDR1 is SNHLY and CDR2 is FYNNEI in the germline V gene. The CDR3 DNA reads as TGTGCCAGCAGTCCACGGACAGGTCCCTCCTACGAGCAGTACTTC. As protein: CASSPRTGPSYEQYF.

The DNA for the CDR3 is TGTGCCAGCAGCTCCGACCCAAGCGGGGGCCCCCGACAGACCCAGTACTTC. Translated, it gives CASSSDPSGGPRQTQYF. V gene TRBV11-2 combines with J gene TRBJ2-5; 8 bases align to TRBD2. In germline, CDR1 is SGHAT, CDR2 FQNNGV. CDR3 length: 17 residues. V shed 4 bases and J 6 bases; nucleotides not matched to a gene: 16.

Regarding this clone: Compared with germline, one end of the junction differs, possibly owing to a read error. This chain connects TRBV2 to TRBJ2-3; 15 nucleotides align to TRBD2. CDR3 size: 19 residues. Germline V gives CDR1 SNHLY, CDR2 FYNNEI. CDR3 sequence (DNA): TGTGCCCGCAGTGATGGGGGACTAGCGGGGGGCTCCTCCACAGATACGCAGTATTTT. It yields the protein CARSDGGLAGGSSTDTQYF.

The chain has TRBV27 and TRBJ1-4; 10 nucleotides align to TRBD1. The CDR3 spans 18 residues. The germline V gene has CDR1 MNHEY and CDR2 SMNVEV (reference sequence). J lost 3 bases, V lost 1 base, and 8 bases had no gene match. In DNA form, the CDR3 reads TGTGCCAGCAGTTTATGGGGACAGGGGAGGTCGGCTAATGAAAAACTGTTTTTT. It encodes CASSLWGQGRSANEKLFF.

The CDR3 loop reads CASSLRQGITGELFF. The CDR3, as DNA: TGTGCCAGCAGCCTTCGACAGGGGATCACCGGGGAGCTGTTTTTT. The chain is built from TRBV14 and TRBJ2-2; 8 bases align to TRBD1. CDR1 is SGHDN and CDR2 is FVKESK in the germline V gene. This CDR3 has 15 residues. The J segment lost 4 bases and the V segment lost 4 bases, leaving 5 bases of the junction unmatched.

This chain links TRBV2 with TRBJ1-2; D is perhaps TRBD1 (6 bases). The ends were cut back, 6 bases at V and 3 bases at J, with 14 bases in the middle. CDR3 length equals 14 residues. Germline V lookup: CDR1 SNHLY, CDR2 FYNNEI. The CDR3 protein is CASRRGFLDYGYTF. CDR3 DNA: TGTGCCAGCAGAAGGGGGTTTTTGGACTATGGCTACACCTTC.

The V gene is TRBV6-5, the J gene TRBJ2-5; TRBD1 aligns across 9 bases. Trimming removed 6 bases from V and 1 base from J; junction bases left unmatched: 6. The V gene's germline CDR1 is MNHEY and CDR2 SVGAGI. The CDR3 spans 15 residues. The CDR3 reads CASRRRQGGQETQYF. The CDR3 DNA sequence: TGTGCCAGCAGAAGAAGACAGGGGGGCCAAGAGACCCAGTACTTC.

The chain combines TRBV5-1 with TRBJ1-2; 8 bases align to TRBD1. The CDR3 runs to 15 residues. The germline V gene encodes CDR1 SGHRS and CDR2 YFSETQ. The V gene end was trimmed by 0 bases and the J gene end by 4 bases; junction bases not matched to a gene: 5. CDR3 in amino acids: CASSLATGGSYGYTF. CDR3 DNA sequence: TGCGCCAGCAGCTTGGCTACAGGGGGGAGCTATGGCTACACCTTC.

V gene TRBV18 combines with J gene TRBJ1-1; TRBD1 aligns across 8 bases. Germline lookup yields CDR1 KGHSH and CDR2 LQKENI. The CDR3 is 14 amino acids. Trimming took 5 bases from V and 6 from J; bases not matched to a gene: 8. The CDR3 DNA reads TGTGCCAGCTCAAGATCAGGGGGCAAGGCTGAAGCTTTCTTT. This encodes CASSRSGGKAEAFF.

The chain uses TRBV6-1 and TRBJ1-6, with TRBD1 as a possible D gene (6 bases). This CDR3 spans 13 amino acids. Germline loops: CDR1 MNHNS, CDR2 SASEGT. Trimming shortened V by 3 bases and J by 9 bases, and 9 bases separated the two germline ends. Written as DNA, the CDR3 is TGTGCCAGCAGTGAGGGGGGGCCTTCACCCCTCCACTTT. Translation gives CASSEGGPSPLHF.

The rearrangement links TRBV28 to TRBJ1-5; 12 bases agree with TRBD1. Germline CDR1 reads MDHEN; CDR2 reads SYDVKM. Trimming cost V 10 bases and J 6 bases; bases outside gene matches: 10. The CDR3 runs to 15 residues. The chain's CDR3 is CATGAGTGGRQPQHF. The CDR3 DNA sequence: TGTGCCACCGGGGCGGGGACAGGGGGCCGTCAGCCCCAGCATTTT. Using reference TRBV28 and TRBJ1-5 for the parts outside the CDR3, the full variable domain is DVKVTQSSRYLVKRTGEKVFLECVQDMDHENMFWYRQDPGLGLRLIYFSYDVKMKEKGDIPEGYSVSREKKERFSLILESASTNQTSMYLCATGAGTGGRQPQHFGDGTRLSIL.

V is TRBV15 and J is TRBJ1-4; D gene ambiguous. Germline V CDR1 and CDR2: LNHNV, YYDKDF (reference sequence). The V gene lost 0 bases and the J gene lost 5 bases, with 7 bases spanning the gap. CDR3 size: 14 residues. Here the CDR3 reads CATSRDLSNEKLFF. In nucleotides, the CDR3 is TGTGCCACCAGCAGAGATCTGAGCAATGAAAAACTGTTTTTT.

This clone showed up just once. CDR3 sequence: CASSVAGKNTGELFF. As DNA, the CDR3 is TGTGCCAGCAGCGTAGCGGGAAAGAACACCGGGGAGCTGTTTTTT. The chain links TRBV9 to TRBJ2-2; weak D call: TRBD2 (5 bases). The V end was cut by 0 bases, the J end by 1 base, with 7 bases between. The CDR3 has 15 amino acids. Germline V CDR1 and CDR2: SGDLS, YYNGEE.

This chain uses TRBV28 with TRBJ1-1, with D possibly TRBD1 on 5 matching bases. The CDR3 length is 15 residues. V was trimmed by 6 bases and J by 1 base, leaving 15 bases between them. Germline V lookup: CDR1 MDHEN, CDR2 SYDVKM. The DNA for the CDR3 is TGTGCCAGCAGCCCTACCCCTGACAGGAACACTGAAGCTTTCTTT. Its protein product is CASSPTPDRNTEAFF.

V gene TRBV4-3 combines with J gene TRBJ1-5, with 7 positions matching TRBD1. The CDR3 covers 15 residues. Germline trimming cut 1 base from V and 11 bases from J; bases unmatched to any gene: 11. Germline CDR1 reads LGHNA; CDR2 reads YSLEER. The DNA of the CDR3 is TGCGCCAGCAGCCAAGGATTCACAGGGGTTAGGGCCCAGCATTTT. Its protein product is CASSQGFTGVRAQHF.

The chain recombines TRBV28 with TRBJ2-2, with D tentatively TRBD1 (6 bases). Germline-derived CDR1 and CDR2 are MDHEN and SYDVKM. CDR3 size: 20 residues. Trimming removed 1 base at V and 0 bases at J, with 21 bases between. The CDR3 coding sequence is TGTGCCAGCAGTTTATTCATCCTGACAGGCCGTTTGCCGAACACCGGGGAGCTGTTTTTT. As protein: CASSLFILTGRLPNTGELFF.

The rearrangement joins TRBV30 to TRBJ1-1; D is perhaps TRBD1 (6 bases). Germline loops: CDR1 GTSNPN, CDR2 SVGIG (reference sequence). The CDR3 spans 12 residues. V lost 2 bases and J 5 bases, leaving 9 bases between the germline ends. In nucleotides, the CDR3 is TGTGCCTGGAGTCGGGGGGCTACTGAAGCTTTCTTT. Translating it yields CAWSRGATEAFF. The variable domain in full, with the rest retrieved from reference TRBV30 and TRBJ1-1, is SQTIHQWPATLVQPVGSPLSLECTVEGTSNPNLYWYRQAAGRGLQLLFYSVGIGQISSEVPQNLSASRPQDRQFILSSKKLLLSDSGFYLCAWSRGATEAFFGQGTRLTVV.

This chain connects TRBV2 to TRBJ1-5; 10 bases align to TRBD1. Germline lookup yields CDR1 SNHLY and CDR2 FYNNEI. The trim removed 4 bases at V and 9 bases at J, leaving 12 bases unmatched. The CDR3 has 16 amino acids. CDR3 in DNA: TGTGCCAGCAGTGCCCCCGGGACAGGGGCCACTCTGCCCCAGCATTTT. Protein: CASSAPGTGATLPQHF. Full variable domain (remainder filled in from reference TRBV2 and TRBJ1-5): EPEVTQTPSHQVTQMGQEVILRCVPISNHLYFYWYRQILGQKVEFLVSFYNNEISEKSEIFDDQFSVERPDGSNFTLKIRSTKLEDSAMYFCASSAPGTGATLPQHFGDGTRLSIL.

V gene TRBV7-7 combines with J gene TRBJ1-1; D is uncertain. Germline V lookup: CDR1 SSHAT, CDR2 FNYEAQ (reference sequence). The V end lost 3 bases, the J end lost 1 base, and 12 bases lay between the germline ends. The CDR3 is made up of 15 amino acids. The CDR3 region is CASSFKGGKNTEAFF. CDR3 DNA: TGTGCCAGCAGCTTTAAGGGAGGGAAGAACACTGAAGCTTTCTTT.

The V and J genes are TRBV27 and TRBJ2-7; D gene ambiguous. The V gene lost 3 bases and the J gene lost 0 bases, with 9 bases spanning the gap. Germline V gene lookup returns CDR1 MNHEY and CDR2 SMNVEV (reference sequence). The CDR3 contains 14 residues. In nucleotides, the CDR3 is TGTGCCAGCAGTTTGGCGGTAAGCTCCTACGAGCAGTACTTC. It specifies CASSLAVSSYEQYF.